This T cell receptor beta chain was profiled in a study of post-analysis software for immune sequencing data. Study summary: Courses of disease covered relapsing-remitting, secondary progressive and progressive-relapsing multiple sclerosis. General observations from the study: Comparison of patients with controls showed five TRBV segments more frequent in patients, TRBV5-6, TRBV5-1 and TRBV20-1 among them. Comparison with controls showed significantly lower normalized Chao1 diversity in multiple sclerosis patients. Same-batch preparations were strongly co-clustered by F measure.

Each TCR beta cDNA library carried unique molecular identifiers. Each batch of about 0.9 to 10 million T cells produced 490,000 or so cDNA molecules. A single record per CDR3 protein comes from TCRdb applying MiXCR to the PCR reads. The sample lists 430,000 or so distinct CDR3 sequences; approximately 37% were seen once. V was trimmed by 6 bases and J by 9 bases, leaving 15 bases between them. The CDR3 runs 12 residues. Germline CDR1 and CDR2: SQVTM and ANQGSEA. As to this clonotype: The antigen remains unidentified.

Sequencing used blood. The TCR was taken from a girl aged 2 to 9 with multiple sclerosis. V gene TRBV29-1 combines with J gene TRBJ2-1; possibly TRBD2 for D (7 bases). CDR3 residues: CSVDRGAAEQFF. In DNA, the CDR3 is TGCAGCGTCGATCGGGGGGCGGCTGAGCAGTTCTTC.